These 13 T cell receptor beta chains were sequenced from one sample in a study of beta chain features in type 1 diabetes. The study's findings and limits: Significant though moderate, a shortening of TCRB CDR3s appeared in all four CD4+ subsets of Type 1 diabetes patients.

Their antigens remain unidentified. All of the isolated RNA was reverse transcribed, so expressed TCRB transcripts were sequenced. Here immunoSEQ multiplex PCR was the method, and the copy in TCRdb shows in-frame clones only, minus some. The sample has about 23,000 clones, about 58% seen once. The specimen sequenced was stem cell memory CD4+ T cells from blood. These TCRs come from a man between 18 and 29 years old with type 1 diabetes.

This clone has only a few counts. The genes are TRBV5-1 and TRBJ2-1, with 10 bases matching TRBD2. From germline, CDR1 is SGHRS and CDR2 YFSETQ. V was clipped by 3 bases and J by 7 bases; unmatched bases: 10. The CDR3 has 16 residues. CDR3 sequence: CASSSRTSGYLNEQFF. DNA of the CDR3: TGCGCCAGCAGCTCCAGGACTAGCGGTTATTTGAATGAGCAGTTCTTC.

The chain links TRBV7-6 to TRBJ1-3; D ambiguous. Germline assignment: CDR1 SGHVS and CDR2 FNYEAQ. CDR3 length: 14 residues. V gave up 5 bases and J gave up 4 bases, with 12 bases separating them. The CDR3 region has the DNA TGTGCCAGCAGCGAGGGTCCTGCGGGAAACACCATATATTTT. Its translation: CASSEGPAGNTIYF.

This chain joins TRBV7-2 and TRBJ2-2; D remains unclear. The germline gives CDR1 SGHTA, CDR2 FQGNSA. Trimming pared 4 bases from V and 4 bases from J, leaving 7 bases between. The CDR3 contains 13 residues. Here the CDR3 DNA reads TGTGCCAGCAGCTCCTTGAGCACCGGGGAGCTGTTTTTT. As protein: CASSSLSTGELFF.

CDR3 protein: CASSYPRGLPVTQYF. CDR3 in DNA: TGTGCCAGCAGTTACCCAAGGGGGCTTCCTGTTACGCAGTATTTT. V usage is TRBV6-5 and J usage is TRBJ2-3, with TRBD1 matching 7 bases. Germline CDR1 and CDR2: MNHEY and SVGAGI. There are 15 residues in the CDR3. V shed 2 bases, J shed 8 bases, and the junction held 10 bases outside the gene matches.

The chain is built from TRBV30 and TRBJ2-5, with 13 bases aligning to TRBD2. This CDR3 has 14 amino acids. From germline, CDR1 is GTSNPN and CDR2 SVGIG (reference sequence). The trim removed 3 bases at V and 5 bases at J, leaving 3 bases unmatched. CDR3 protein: CAWSLGLAGETQYF. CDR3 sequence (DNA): TGTGCCTGGAGCCTGGGACTAGCGGGGGAGACCCAGTACTTC.

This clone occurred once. CDR3 in DNA: TGTGCCAGCAGCCAGGCCGAGGGCCTTAATTCACGGGGTGGCTACACCTTC. Translating it yields CASSQAEGLNSRGGYTF. This chain links TRBV5-4 with TRBJ1-2; no definite D call. Germline CDR1 SGHNT, CDR2 YYREEE (reference sequence). V gave up 4 bases and J gave up 7 bases, with 26 bases separating them. The CDR3 totals 17 residues.

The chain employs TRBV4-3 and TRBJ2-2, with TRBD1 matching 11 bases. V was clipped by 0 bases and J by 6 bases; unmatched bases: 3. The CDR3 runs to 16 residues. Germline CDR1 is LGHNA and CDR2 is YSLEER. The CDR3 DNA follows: TGCGCCAGCAGCCAAGATGGGGGACAGGGGGCCGGGGAGCTGTTTTTT. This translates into CASSQDGGQGAGELFF.

The CDR3 region is CASRLSAANLYEQYF. The DNA for the CDR3 is TGTGCCAGCAGGCTTTCGGCGGCTAACCTCTACGAGCAGTACTTC. This chain links TRBV27 with TRBJ2-5; D gene unclear. The tail of the sequence fits TRBJ2-7 better, so the J call may be wrong. In germline, CDR1 is MNHEY, CDR2 SMNVEV (reference sequence). There are 15 residues in the CDR3.

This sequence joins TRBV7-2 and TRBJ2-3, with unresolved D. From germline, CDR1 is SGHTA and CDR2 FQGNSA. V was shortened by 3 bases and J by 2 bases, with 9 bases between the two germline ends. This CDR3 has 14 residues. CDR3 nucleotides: TGTGCCAGCAGCTTCAGGCTGGTCACAGATACGCAGTATTTT. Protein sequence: CASSFRLVTDTQYF.

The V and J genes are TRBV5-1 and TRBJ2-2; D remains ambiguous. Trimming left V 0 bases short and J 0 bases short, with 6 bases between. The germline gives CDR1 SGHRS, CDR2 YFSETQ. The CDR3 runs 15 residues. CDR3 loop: CASSLGQSNTGELFF. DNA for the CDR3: TGCGCCAGCAGCTTGGGTCAGTCGAACACCGGGGAGCTGTTTTTT.

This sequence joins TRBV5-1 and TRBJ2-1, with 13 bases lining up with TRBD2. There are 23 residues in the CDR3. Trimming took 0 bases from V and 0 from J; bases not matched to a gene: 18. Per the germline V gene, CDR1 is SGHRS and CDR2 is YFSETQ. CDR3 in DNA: TGCGCCAGCAGCTTGGCCGGGGGACAGGGCCCCACTAGCGGGAGGGCCTCCTACAATGAGCAGTTCTTC. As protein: CASSLAGGQGPTSGRASYNEQFF.

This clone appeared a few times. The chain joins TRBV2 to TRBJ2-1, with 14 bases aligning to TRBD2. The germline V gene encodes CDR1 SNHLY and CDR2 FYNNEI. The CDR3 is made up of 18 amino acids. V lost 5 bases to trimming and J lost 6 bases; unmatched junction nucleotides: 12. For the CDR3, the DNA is TGTGCCAGCAGTAGACTAGCGGGGGGGCCGAGCCCGGGCAATGAGCAGTTCTTC. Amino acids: CASSRLAGGPSPGNEQFF.

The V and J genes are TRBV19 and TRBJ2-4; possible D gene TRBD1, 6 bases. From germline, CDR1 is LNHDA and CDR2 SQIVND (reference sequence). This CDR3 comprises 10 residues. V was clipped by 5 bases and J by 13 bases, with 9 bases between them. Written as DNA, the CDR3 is TGTGCCAGTAGTGCAGGGACACAGTACTTC. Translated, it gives CASSAGTQYF.